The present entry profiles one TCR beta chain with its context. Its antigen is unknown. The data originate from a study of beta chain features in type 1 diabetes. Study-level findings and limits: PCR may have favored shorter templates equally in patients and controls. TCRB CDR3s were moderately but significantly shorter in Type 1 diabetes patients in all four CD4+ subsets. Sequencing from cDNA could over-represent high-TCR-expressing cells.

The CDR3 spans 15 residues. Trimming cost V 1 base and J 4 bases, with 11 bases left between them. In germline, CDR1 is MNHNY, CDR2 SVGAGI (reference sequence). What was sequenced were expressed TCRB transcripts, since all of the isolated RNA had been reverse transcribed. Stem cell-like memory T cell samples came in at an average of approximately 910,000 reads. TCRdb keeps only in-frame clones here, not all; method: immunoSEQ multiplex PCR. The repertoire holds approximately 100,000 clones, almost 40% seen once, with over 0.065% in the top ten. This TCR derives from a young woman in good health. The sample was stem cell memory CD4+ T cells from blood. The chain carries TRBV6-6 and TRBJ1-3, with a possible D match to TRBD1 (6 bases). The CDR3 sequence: CASSYFTGTGNTIYF. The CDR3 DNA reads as TGTGCCAGCAGTTACTTCACAGGGACCGGAAACACCATATATTTT.